Listed below are T cell receptor beta chains from one sample, sequenced in a study of Ad26.COV2.S vaccination and SARS-CoV-2 variants. The method was immunoSEQ multiplex PCR; TCRdb's version includes in-frame clones alone and lacks a portion of them. The table shows roughly 400,000 clones, with around 92% occurring only once. This material consisted of peripheral blood, taken in a trial of Ad26.COV2.S vaccine versus placebo. These receptors all come from a person aged 18-60 years who received the Ad26.COV2.S COVID-19 vaccine or a placebo. Each CDR3 is given with its conserved first and last residue. D genes are given only for firm matches. For some rows the clone size is stated as once, few or many, or as a class when expanded; others skip it.

v_gene: TRBV7-2
j_gene: TRBJ1-1
abundance: NA
d_gene: NA
CDR3nt: TGTGCCAGCAGTCCTCGGTTGAACACTGAAGCTTTCTTT
CDR3aa: CASSPRLNTEAFF

v_gene: TRBV6-5
j_gene: TRBJ2-3
abundance: NA
d_gene: NA
CDR3nt: TGTGCCAGCAGTTACCGGGGGGCCTCCGCAGATACGCAGTATTTT
CDR3aa: CASSYRGASADTQYF

v_gene: TRBV11-2
j_gene: TRBJ2-7
abundance: NA
d_gene: TRBD1
CDR3nt: TGTGCCAGTCAGACAGGGCCTACCTACGAGCAGTACTTC
CDR3aa: CASQTGPTYEQYF

v_gene: TRBV7-2
j_gene: TRBJ1-4
abundance: NA
d_gene: NA
CDR3nt: TGTGCCAGCAGCTTAGGAGGAGGGGTTGGGGAAAAACTGTTTTTT
CDR3aa: CASSLGGGVGEKLFF

v_gene: TRBV5-6
j_gene: TRBJ2-1
abundance: NA
d_gene: NA
CDR3nt: TGTGCCAGCAGCTTGGGCGGCTCCTACAATGAGCAGTTCTTC
CDR3aa: CASSLGGSYNEQFF

v_gene: TRBV6-5
j_gene: TRBJ2-1
abundance: NA
d_gene: TRBD1
CDR3nt: TGTGCCAGCCGTCGAGCGACAGGGACCTACAATGAGCAGTTCTTC
CDR3aa: CASRRATGTYNEQFF

v_gene: TRBV7-2
j_gene: TRBJ1-2
abundance: NA
d_gene: NA
CDR3nt: TGTGCCAGCAGGGGAGCACCAGGCTTCTATGGCTACACCTTC
CDR3aa: CASRGAPGFYGYTF

v_gene: TRBV2
j_gene: TRBJ1-6
abundance: NA
d_gene: NA
CDR3nt: TGTGCCAGCAGTGATAGGAGGAATTCACCCCTCCACTTT
CDR3aa: CASSDRRNSPLHF

v_gene: TRBV5-4
j_gene: TRBJ2-2
abundance: NA
d_gene: NA
CDR3nt: TGTGCCAGCAGCTTGGGGACACAGACATTCACCGGGGAGCTGTTTTTT
CDR3aa: CASSLGTQTFTGELFF

v_gene: TRBV5-6
j_gene: TRBJ2-1
abundance: NA
d_gene: NA
CDR3nt: TGTGCCAGCACCCTCGGGGGTAGGGACAATGAGCAGTTCTTC
CDR3aa: CASTLGGRDNEQFF

v_gene: TRBV2
j_gene: TRBJ2-7
abundance: NA
d_gene: NA
CDR3nt: TGTGCCAGCAGTGTACCGGGGGTCCGTACCTACGAGCAGTACTTC
CDR3aa: CASSVPGVRTYEQYF

v_gene: TRBV29-1
j_gene: TRBJ2-7
abundance: NA
d_gene: NA
CDR3nt: TGCAGCGTGACCTTTCAGGGCAGGGCAAGCGAGCAGTACTTC
CDR3aa: CSVTFQGRASEQYF

v_gene: TRBV21-1
j_gene: TRBJ2-7
abundance: NA
d_gene: NA
CDR3nt: TGTGCCAGCAGCTTAGGAAAACGGACAGGCTCCTACGAGCAGTACTTC
CDR3aa: CASSLGKRTGSYEQYF

v_gene: TRBV19
j_gene: TRBJ2-7
abundance: NA
d_gene: TRBD1
CDR3nt: TGTGCCAGTAGTATGACAGGGGGATACGAGCAGTACTTC
CDR3aa: CASSMTGGYEQYF

v_gene: TRBV7-2
j_gene: TRBJ2-7
abundance: NA
d_gene: TRBD2
CDR3nt: TGTGCCAGCAGCCCGATGACTAGCGGGGGGGCCTCAGTGTCCTACGAGCAGTACTTC
CDR3aa: CASSPMTSGGASVSYEQYF

v_gene: TRBV3-1/TRBV3-2
j_gene: TRBJ1-5
abundance: NA
d_gene: TRBD1
CDR3nt: TGTGCCAGCAGCCAAGTTATCCCCACCCCTCGACAGGGGAGCAATCAGCCCCAGCATTTT
CDR3aa: CASSQVIPTPRQGSNQPQHF

v_gene: TRBV15
j_gene: TRBJ2-5
abundance: NA
d_gene: TRBD1
CDR3nt: TGTGCCACCAGTACGGGACAGGGAGCAGAGACCCAGTACTTC
CDR3aa: CATSTGQGAETQYF

v_gene: TRBV9
j_gene: TRBJ2-2
abundance: NA
d_gene: TRBD1
CDR3nt: TGTGCCAGCAGCGGCCCCCGACAGGGAACCGGGGAGCTGTTTTTT
CDR3aa: CASSGPRQGTGELFF

v_gene: TRBV28
j_gene: TRBJ1-6
abundance: NA
d_gene: NA
CDR3nt: TGTGCCAGCAGTTTCTCAGGGTCTGGAGATTCACCCCTCCACTTT
CDR3aa: CASSFSGSGDSPLHF

v_gene: TRBV7-2
j_gene: TRBJ2-3
abundance: NA
d_gene: NA
CDR3nt: TGTGCCAGCAGCTTTTCGGGCTGGGCGGACACAGATACGCAGTATTTT
CDR3aa: CASSFSGWADTDTQYF

v_gene: TRBV6-5
j_gene: TRBJ1-1
abundance: NA
d_gene: NA
CDR3nt: TGTGCCAGCAGTTACAAGGGGGGAGGCAACACTGAAGCTTTCTTT
CDR3aa: CASSYKGGGNTEAFF

v_gene: TRBV9
j_gene: TRBJ2-1
abundance: NA
d_gene: TRBD2
CDR3nt: TGTGCCAGCGGAGGGCCGGGGGGGCTCAATGAGCAGTTCTTC
CDR3aa: CASGGPGGLNEQFF

v_gene: TRBV5-1
j_gene: TRBJ2-7
abundance: NA
d_gene: NA
CDR3nt: TGCGCCAGCAGCTTGGCCGGAGACCTGGGATACGAGCAGTACTTC
CDR3aa: CASSLAGDLGYEQYF

v_gene: TRBV15
j_gene: TRBJ1-2
abundance: NA
d_gene: NA
CDR3nt: TGTGCCACCAGCAGAGACTGGGGCCAAAATCCCACCGGTGGCTACACCTTC
CDR3aa: CATSRDWGQNPTGGYTF

v_gene: TRBV30
j_gene: TRBJ2-7
abundance: NA
d_gene: NA
CDR3nt: TGTGCCTGGAGTAAACAAGCCTTACAAGCCTACGAGCAGTACTTC
CDR3aa: CAWSKQALQAYEQYF

v_gene: TRBV2
j_gene: TRBJ1-2
abundance: NA
d_gene: NA
CDR3nt: TGTGCCAGCAGTGAGAGGGCAGGCTATGGCTACACCTTC
CDR3aa: CASSERAGYGYTF

v_gene: TRBV4-1
j_gene: TRBJ2-5
abundance: NA
d_gene: TRBD2
CDR3nt: TGCGCCAGCAGCCAAAAGCCGGGACTAGACTACGAATCGGGATCGGAGACCCAGTACTTC
CDR3aa: CASSQKPGLDYESGSETQYF

v_gene: TRBV6-6
j_gene: TRBJ2-1
abundance: once
d_gene: NA
CDR3nt: TGTGCCAGCAGCACCACAGGGTACAATGAGCAGTTCTTC
CDR3aa: CASSTTGYNEQFF

v_gene: TRBV6-2/TRBV6-3
j_gene: TRBJ1-2
abundance: NA
d_gene: TRBD1
CDR3nt: TGTGCCAGCAGTCGGGACAGAAGGAACGTCGATGGCTACACCTTC
CDR3aa: CASSRDRRNVDGYTF

v_gene: TRBV7-6
j_gene: TRBJ2-3
abundance: NA
d_gene: NA
CDR3nt: TGTGCCAGCAGCTTAGTGGGCAGCCCCACAGATACGCAGTATTTT
CDR3aa: CASSLVGSPTDTQYF

v_gene: TRBV20-1
j_gene: TRBJ2-1
abundance: NA
d_gene: TRBD2
CDR3nt: TGCAGTGCTAGTCGACCTAGCGGGGGGGCCTATGAGCAGTTCTTC
CDR3aa: CSASRPSGGAYEQFF

v_gene: TRBV7-9
j_gene: TRBJ2-3
abundance: NA
d_gene: TRBD2
CDR3nt: TGTGCCAGCAGCTACGGCTCTAGCGGGGGGGCCCGTACAGATACGCAGTATTTT
CDR3aa: CASSYGSSGGARTDTQYF

v_gene: TRBV2
j_gene: TRBJ2-3
abundance: once
d_gene: TRBD2
CDR3nt: TGTGCCAGCAGTGAAGCGCTTGATTTAGCGGGGATTACTAGCACAGATACGCAGTATTTT
CDR3aa: CASSEALDLAGITSTDTQYF

v_gene: TRBV6-5
j_gene: TRBJ1-1
abundance: once
d_gene: NA
CDR3nt: TGTGCCAGCAGTTACCGGGGGCGCGGGAACACTGAAGCTTTCTTT
CDR3aa: CASSYRGRGNTEAFF

v_gene: TRBV27
j_gene: TRBJ1-4
abundance: NA
d_gene: TRBD1
CDR3nt: TGTGCCAGCAGTAGACAGGGTTCTGGAAAACTGTTTTTT
CDR3aa: CASSRQGSGKLFF

v_gene: TRBV4-3
j_gene: TRBJ2-7
abundance: once
d_gene: NA
CDR3nt: TGCGCCAGCAGCCAAGACCCAGGACGCGGTGTAAGGTTC
CDR3aa: CASSQDPGRGVRF

v_gene: TRBV6-2/TRBV6-3
j_gene: TRBJ2-2
abundance: NA
d_gene: NA
CDR3nt: TGTGCCAGCAGTTATGGAGGGACCCACACCGGGGAGCTGTTTTTT
CDR3aa: CASSYGGTHTGELFF

v_gene: TRBV12-5
j_gene: TRBJ1-1
abundance: NA
d_gene: NA
CDR3nt: TGTGCTAGTGGTAACCCAAGCGGGGGGAGACTCGAAGCTTTCTTT
CDR3aa: CASGNPSGGRLEAFF

v_gene: TRBV2
j_gene: TRBJ1-3
abundance: NA
d_gene: NA
CDR3nt: TGTGCCAGCACCGACGCCGGGGGACCCGGAAACACCATATATTTT
CDR3aa: CASTDAGGPGNTIYF

v_gene: TRBV5-1
j_gene: TRBJ1-2
abundance: NA
d_gene: NA
CDR3nt: TGCGCCAGCAGCCTTCAAGGGAACGACTATGGCTACACCTTC
CDR3aa: CASSLQGNDYGYTF

v_gene: TRBV19
j_gene: TRBJ2-5
abundance: once
d_gene: NA
CDR3nt: TGTGCCAGTAGTATATACAGGGAAGAGACCCAGTACTTC
CDR3aa: CASSIYREETQYF